This entry is about one TCR beta chain. Per the germline V gene, CDR1 is ENHRY and CDR2 is SYGVKD. This CDR3 has 18 amino acids. V lost 4 bases to trimming and J lost 2 bases; unmatched junction nucleotides: 15. In the original processing: Researchers report that nucleated cell counts were estimated from reference gene primer amplification. Data came from immunoSEQ multiplex PCR; TCRdb stores just in-frame clones and leaves some out. Clonal size and the V and J genes are those of that table, whereas D and trimming came from the DNA. The data show 150,000 to 200,000 clones, with 85% seen just once and about 3.3% held by the top ten. The data originate from a study of blood T cell repertoires in COVID-19. Study-level background: Material from acute and convalescent COVID-19 was sourced from the United States, Italy and Spain. PBMCs, B-cell-depleted T cells, or T cells provided the cDNA or gDNA that made up the material.

The sequencing input was peripheral blood. The V gene is TRBV10-3, the J gene TRBJ2-3; 7 bases are a match to TRBD2. The sequence was obtained from a human donor with acute or convalescent COVID-19. The donor label of this sample is uncertain. CDR3 DNA: TGTGCCATCAGTGGGGGGGGATCAGACGGGATCTCCACAGATACGCAGTATTTT. Translating gives CAISGGGSDGISTDTQYF.